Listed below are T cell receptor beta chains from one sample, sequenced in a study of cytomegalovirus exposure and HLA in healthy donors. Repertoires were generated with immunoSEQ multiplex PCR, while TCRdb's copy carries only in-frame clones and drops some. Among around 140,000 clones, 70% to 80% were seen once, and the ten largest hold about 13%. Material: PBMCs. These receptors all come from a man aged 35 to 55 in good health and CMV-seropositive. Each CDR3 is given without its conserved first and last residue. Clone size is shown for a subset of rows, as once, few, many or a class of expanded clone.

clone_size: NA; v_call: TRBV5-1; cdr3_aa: ASSLEPGLNEQY
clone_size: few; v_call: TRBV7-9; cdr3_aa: ASSFRTPGLGQY
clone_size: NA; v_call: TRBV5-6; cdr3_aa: ASSSIGYEQY
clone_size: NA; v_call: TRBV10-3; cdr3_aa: AISESPGIYEQY
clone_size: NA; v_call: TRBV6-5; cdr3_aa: ASSFDRGAFYEQY
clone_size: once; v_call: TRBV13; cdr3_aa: ASSRVPTGNTIY
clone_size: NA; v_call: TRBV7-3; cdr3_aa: ASSLGLANEQF
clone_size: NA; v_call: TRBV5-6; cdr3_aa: ASSSTGFGEQF
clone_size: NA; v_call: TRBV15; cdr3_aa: ATSRAGRQGLNEKLF
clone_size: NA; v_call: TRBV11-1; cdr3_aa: AGSPRGTQETQY